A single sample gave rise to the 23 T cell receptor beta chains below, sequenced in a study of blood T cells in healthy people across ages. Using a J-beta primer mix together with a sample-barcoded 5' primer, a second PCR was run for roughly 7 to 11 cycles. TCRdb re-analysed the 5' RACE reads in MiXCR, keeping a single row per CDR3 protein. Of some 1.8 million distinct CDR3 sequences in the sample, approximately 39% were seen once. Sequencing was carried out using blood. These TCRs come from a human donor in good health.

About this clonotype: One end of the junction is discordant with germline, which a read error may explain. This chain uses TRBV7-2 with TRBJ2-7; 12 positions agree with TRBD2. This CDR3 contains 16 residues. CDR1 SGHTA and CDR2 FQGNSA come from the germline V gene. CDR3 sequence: CASSTQGTSGFYEQYF. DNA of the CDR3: TGTGCCAGCAGCACACAGGGGACTAGCGGGTTCTACGAACAGTACTTC.

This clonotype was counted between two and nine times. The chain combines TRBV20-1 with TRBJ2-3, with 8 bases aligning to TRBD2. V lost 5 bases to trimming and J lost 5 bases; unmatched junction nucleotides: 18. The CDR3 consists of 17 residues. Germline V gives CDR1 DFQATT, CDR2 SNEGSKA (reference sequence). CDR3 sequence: CSAPSLTAGGKEDTQYF. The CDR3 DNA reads TGCAGTGCTCCCTCCCTTACGGCGGGGGGTAAGGAAGATACGCAGTATTTT.

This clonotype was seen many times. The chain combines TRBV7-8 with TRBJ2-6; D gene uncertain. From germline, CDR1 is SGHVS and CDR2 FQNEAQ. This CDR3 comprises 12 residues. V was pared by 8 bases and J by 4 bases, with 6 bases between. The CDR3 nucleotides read TGTGCCAGCTATAGCGGGGCCAACGTCCTGACTTTC. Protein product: CASYSGANVLTF. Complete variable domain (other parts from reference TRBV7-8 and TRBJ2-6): GAGVSQSPRYKVAKRGQDVALRCDPISGHVSLFWYQQALGQGPEFLTYFQNEAQLDKSGLPSDRFFAERPEGSVSTLKIQRTQQEDSAVYLCASYSGANVLTFGAGSRLTVL.

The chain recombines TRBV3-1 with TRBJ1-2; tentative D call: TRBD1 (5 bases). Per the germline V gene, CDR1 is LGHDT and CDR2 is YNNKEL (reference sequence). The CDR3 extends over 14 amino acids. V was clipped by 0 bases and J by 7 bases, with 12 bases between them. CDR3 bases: TGTGCCAGCAGCCAAGATGGGCAGGGTCGTGGCTACACCTTC. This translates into CASSQDGQGRGYTF.

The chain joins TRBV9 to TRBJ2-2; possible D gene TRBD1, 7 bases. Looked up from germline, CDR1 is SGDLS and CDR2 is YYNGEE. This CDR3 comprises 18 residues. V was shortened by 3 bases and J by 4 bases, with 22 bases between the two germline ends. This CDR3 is CASSEALRGTVGTGELFF. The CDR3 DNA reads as TGTGCCAGCAGCGAAGCGCTACGGGGGACAGTGGGCACCGGGGAGCTGTTTTTT.

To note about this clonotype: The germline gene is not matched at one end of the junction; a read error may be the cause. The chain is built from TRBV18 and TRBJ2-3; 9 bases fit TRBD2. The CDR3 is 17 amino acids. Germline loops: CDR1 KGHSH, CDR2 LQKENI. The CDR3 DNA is TGTGCCAGCTCACCACCAGCGGGGGGACGATACACAGATATGCAGTATTTT. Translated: CASSPPAGGRYTDMQYF.

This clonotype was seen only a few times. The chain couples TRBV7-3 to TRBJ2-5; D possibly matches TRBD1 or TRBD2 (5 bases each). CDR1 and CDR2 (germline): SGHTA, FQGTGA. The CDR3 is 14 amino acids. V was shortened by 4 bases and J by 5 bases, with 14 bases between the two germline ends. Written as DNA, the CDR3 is TGTGCCAGCAGCTCGTCCGGGGCAGAGGAGACCCAGTACTTC. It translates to CASSSSGAEETQYF.

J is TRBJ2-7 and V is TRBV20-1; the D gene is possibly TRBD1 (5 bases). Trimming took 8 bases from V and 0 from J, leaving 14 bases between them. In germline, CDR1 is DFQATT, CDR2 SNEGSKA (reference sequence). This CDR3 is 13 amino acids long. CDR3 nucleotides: TGCAGTACTATTAGAGACAGCTCCTACGAGCAGTACTTC. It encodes CSTIRDSSYEQYF.

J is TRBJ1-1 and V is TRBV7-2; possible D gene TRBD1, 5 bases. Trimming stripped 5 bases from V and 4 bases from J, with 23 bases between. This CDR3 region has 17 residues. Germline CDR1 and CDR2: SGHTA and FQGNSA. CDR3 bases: TGTGCCAGCAGCCCCGTAGTAAATTATGGCGGGGGCACTGAAGCTTTCTTT. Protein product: CASSPVVNYGGGTEAFF.

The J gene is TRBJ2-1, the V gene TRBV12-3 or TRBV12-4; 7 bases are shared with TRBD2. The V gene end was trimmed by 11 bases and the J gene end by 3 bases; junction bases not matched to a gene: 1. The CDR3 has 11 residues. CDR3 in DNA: TGTGCCGGGGGGGGCTACAATGAGCAGTTCTTC. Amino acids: CAGGGYNEQFF.

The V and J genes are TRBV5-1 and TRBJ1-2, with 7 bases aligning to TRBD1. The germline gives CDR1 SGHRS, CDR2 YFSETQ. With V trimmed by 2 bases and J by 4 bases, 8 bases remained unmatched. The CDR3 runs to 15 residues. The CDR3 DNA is TGCGCCAGCAGCTTATTGGGGACAGCTCGCTATGGCTACACCTTC. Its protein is CASSLLGTARYGYTF.

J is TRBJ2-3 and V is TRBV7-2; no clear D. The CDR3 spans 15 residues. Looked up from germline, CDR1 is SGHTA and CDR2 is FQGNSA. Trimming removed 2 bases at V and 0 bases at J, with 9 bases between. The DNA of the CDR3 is TGTGCCAGCAGCTTAATCAGTTCTAGCACAGATACGCAGTATTTT. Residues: CASSLISSSTDTQYF.

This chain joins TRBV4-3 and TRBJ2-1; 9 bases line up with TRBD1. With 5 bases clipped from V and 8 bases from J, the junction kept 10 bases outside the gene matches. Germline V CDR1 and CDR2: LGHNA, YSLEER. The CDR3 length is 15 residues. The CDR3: CASSVSGTGIYEQFF. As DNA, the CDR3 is TGCGCCAGCAGCGTTTCCGGGACAGGGATATATGAGCAGTTCTTC.

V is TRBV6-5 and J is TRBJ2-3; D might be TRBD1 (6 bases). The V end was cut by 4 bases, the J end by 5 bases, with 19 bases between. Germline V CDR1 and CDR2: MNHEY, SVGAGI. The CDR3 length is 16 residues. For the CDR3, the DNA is TGTGCCAGCAGTTTACAGTCCCACAGGGTTGGAGATACGCAGTATTTT. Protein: CASSLQSHRVGDTQYF.

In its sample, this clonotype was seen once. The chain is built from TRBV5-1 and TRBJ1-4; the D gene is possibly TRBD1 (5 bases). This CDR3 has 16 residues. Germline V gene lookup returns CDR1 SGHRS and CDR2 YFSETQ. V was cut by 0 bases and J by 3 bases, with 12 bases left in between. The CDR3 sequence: CASSLVRGGANEKLFF. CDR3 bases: TGCGCCAGCAGCTTGGTCCGCGGGGGTGCTAATGAAAAACTGTTTTTT.

The CDR3 region has the DNA TGTGCCAGCAGCGCCCAGGGACAGGGTGGAGGTGAGCAGTTCTTC. This sequence encodes CASSAQGQGGGEQFF. The chain links TRBV9 to TRBJ2-1, with 9 bases lining up with TRBD1. V lost 3 bases to trimming and J lost 9 bases; unmatched junction nucleotides: 10. This CDR3 contains 15 residues. Germline CDR1 reads SGDLS; CDR2 reads YYNGEE.

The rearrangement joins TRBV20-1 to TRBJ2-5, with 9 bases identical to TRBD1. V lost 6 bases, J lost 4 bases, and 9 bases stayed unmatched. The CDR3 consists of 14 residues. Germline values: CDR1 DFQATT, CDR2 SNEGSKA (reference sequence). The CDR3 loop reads CSAKDRGIGETQYF. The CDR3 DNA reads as TGCAGTGCCAAGGACAGGGGAATAGGAGAGACCCAGTACTTC.

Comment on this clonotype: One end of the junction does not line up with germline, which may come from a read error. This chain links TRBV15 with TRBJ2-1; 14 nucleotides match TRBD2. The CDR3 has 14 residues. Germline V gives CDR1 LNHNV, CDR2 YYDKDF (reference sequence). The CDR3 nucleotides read TGTGTCACCAGCAGGACTAGCGGGGGGAATGAGCAGTTCTTC. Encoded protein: CVTSRTSGGNEQFF.

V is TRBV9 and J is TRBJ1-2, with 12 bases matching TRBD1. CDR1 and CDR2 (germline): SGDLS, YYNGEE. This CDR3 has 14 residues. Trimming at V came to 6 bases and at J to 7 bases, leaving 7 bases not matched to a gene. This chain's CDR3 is CASTLGQGAVGYTF. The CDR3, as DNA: TGTGCCAGCACCTTGGGACAGGGGGCCGTTGGCTACACCTTC.

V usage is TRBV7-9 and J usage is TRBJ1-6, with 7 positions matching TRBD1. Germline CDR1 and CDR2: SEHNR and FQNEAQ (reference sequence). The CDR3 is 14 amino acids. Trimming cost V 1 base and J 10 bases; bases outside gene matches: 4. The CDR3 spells CASSLEGQTSPLHF. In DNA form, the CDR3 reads TGTGCCAGCAGCTTAGAGGGACAGACCTCACCCCTCCACTTT.

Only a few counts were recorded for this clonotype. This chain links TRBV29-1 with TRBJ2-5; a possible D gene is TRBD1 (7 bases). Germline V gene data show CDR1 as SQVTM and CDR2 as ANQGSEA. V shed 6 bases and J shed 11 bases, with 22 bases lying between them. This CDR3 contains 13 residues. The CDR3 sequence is CSVGALRGDEQYF. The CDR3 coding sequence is TGCAGCGTCGGTGCCCTCAGGGGGGATGAGCAGTACTTC. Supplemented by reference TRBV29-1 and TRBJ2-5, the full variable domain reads SAVISQKPSRDICQRGTSLTIQCQVDSQVTMMFWYRQQPGQSLTLIATANQGSEATYESGFVIDKFPISRPNLTFSTLTVSNMSPEDSSIYLCSVGALRGDEQYFGPGTRLLVL.

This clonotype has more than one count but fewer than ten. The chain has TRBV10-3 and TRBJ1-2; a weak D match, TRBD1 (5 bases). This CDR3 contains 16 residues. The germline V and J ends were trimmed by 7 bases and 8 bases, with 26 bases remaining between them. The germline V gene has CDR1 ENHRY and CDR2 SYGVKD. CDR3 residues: CAINTDGANSPGGYTF. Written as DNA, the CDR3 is TGTGCCATCAACACGGACGGGGCCAATTCTCCGGGGGGCTACACCTTC.

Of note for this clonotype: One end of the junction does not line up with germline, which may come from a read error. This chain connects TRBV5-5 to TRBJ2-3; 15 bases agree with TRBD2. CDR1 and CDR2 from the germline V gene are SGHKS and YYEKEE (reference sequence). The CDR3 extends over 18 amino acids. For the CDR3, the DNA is TGTGCCAGCAACTTGGGGGGACTAGCGGGGGGTTTCACAGATACGCAGTATTTT. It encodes CASNLGGLAGGFTDTQYF.